One and the same sample provided the 4 T cell receptor beta chains below, sequenced in a study of beta chain features in type 1 diabetes. General study results and limits: Researchers report that Type 1 diabetes patients had moderately but significantly shorter TCRB CDR3s across all four CD4+ subsets.

Antigen specificity for these receptors is unknown. Investigators reverse transcribed all isolated RNA, so they sequenced expressed TCRB transcripts. This table comes from immunoSEQ multiplex PCR, and its TCRdb copy is limited to in-frame clones, with some not included. There are about 650,000 clones in the sample; 9.5% to 15% occur only once, and more than 0.09% lies in the top ten. Sequencing was performed on naive CD4+ T cells from blood. Receptors originate from a man aged 25-45 years with type 1 diabetes.

This clone was picked up a small number of times. The chain links TRBV7-9 to TRBJ2-7, with D tentatively TRBD2 (5 bases). Between the trimmed V and J ends, which lost 4 bases and 2 bases, there was a span of 15 bases. CDR1 is SEHNR, CDR2 FQNEAQ, per germline (reference sequence). The CDR3 sequence is 15 residues long. CDR3 DNA: TGTGCCAGCAGCTCCACTCTGGCCGGGACCTACGAGCAGTACTTC. Protein sequence: CASSSTLAGTYEQYF.

Only a few counts were recorded for this clone. The chain carries TRBV9 and TRBJ2-5; no definite D call. The CDR3 has 13 amino acids. V lost 6 bases and J 1 base, leaving 10 bases between the germline ends. Germline V lookup: CDR1 SGDLS, CDR2 YYNGEE. For the CDR3, the DNA is TGTGCCAGCACCCCCCGAGGCCAAGAGACCCAGTACTTC. Translation gives CASTPRGQETQYF.

The chain couples TRBV4-2 to TRBJ2-7; 7 bases align to TRBD2. Germline loops: CDR1 LGHNA, CDR2 YNFKEQ. V lost 0 bases and J lost 4; bases outside the gene matches: 9. The CDR3 extends over 16 amino acids. CDR3 sequence (DNA): TGTGCCAGCAGCCAAGACTCGGCCCTCGGGGGGTACGAGCAGTACTTC. Its translation is CASSQDSALGGYEQYF.

The V and J genes are TRBV5-4 and TRBJ1-2, with 9 bases fitting TRBD1. Trimming cost V 0 bases and J 4 bases; bases outside gene matches: 7. The CDR3 loop spans 16 amino acids. Germline loops: CDR1 SGHNT, CDR2 YYREEE (reference sequence). CDR3 loop: CASSLAGTGIRYGYTF. The DNA of the CDR3 is TGTGCCAGCAGCTTGGCGGGGACAGGGATTCGCTATGGCTACACCTTC.